This entry concerns a single T cell receptor (beta chain). Antigen unknown. These data are taken from a study of CD8 T cells in ankylosing spondylitis. By quantitative 5'-RACE with molecular barcodes, the TCR beta libraries were made. Each CDR3 protein gets one entry after TCRdb re-called the 5' RACE reads with MiXCR. The sample holds some 800,000 distinct CDR3 sequences, roughly 12% seen once. Study results and caveats: A subset of motif variants has previously been described in the synovial fluid and blood of reactive arthritis. Ankylosing spondylitis blood appeared to carry a characteristic TCR beta motif of eight or nine highly homologous variants. The disease-linked clones had a CD8+ phenotype and low blood frequencies. Disease-associated clones were reportedly significantly overrepresented in matched ankylosing spondylitis synovial fluid.

The germline V gene encodes CDR1 SGHTA and CDR2 FQGNSA. V dropped 5 bases and J dropped 0 bases, with 12 bases sitting between them. This CDR3 spans 15 amino acids. Sequencing used blood, either unsorted or a sorted T cell fraction (not recorded which). This chain joins TRBV7-2 and TRBJ2-3; D gene uncertain. The sequence was collected from a male donor with ankylosing spondylitis. The CDR3 sequence is CASSPGDGSTDTQYF. In DNA form, the CDR3 reads TGTGCCAGCAGCCCCGGAGACGGTAGCACAGATACGCAGTATTTT.